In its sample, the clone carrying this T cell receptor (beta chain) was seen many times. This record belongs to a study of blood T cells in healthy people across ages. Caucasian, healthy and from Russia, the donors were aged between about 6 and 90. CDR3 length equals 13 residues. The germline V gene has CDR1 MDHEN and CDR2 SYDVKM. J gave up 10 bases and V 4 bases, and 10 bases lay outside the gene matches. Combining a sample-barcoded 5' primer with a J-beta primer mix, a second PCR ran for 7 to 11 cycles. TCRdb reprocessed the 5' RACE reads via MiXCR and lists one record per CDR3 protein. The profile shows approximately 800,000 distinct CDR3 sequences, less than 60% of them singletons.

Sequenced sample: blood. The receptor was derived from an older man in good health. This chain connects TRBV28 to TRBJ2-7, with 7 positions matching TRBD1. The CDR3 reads CASSSWDSGRQYF. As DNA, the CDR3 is TGTGCCAGCAGTTCTTGGGACAGTGGGCGCCAGTACTTC.